A selection of T cell receptor beta chains follows, all from one sample in a study of patients and donors after allogeneic stem cell transplantation. TCRdb reanalysed the RT-PCR reads using MiXCR and keeps one entry per CDR3 protein. The data contain hundreds of thousands of distinct CDR3 sequences, 15% to 20% of them singletons. The sample was blood, either unsorted or a sorted T cell fraction (not recorded which). The receptors originated from a human donor who was either an allogeneic HSCT recipient or a stem cell or donor lymphocyte infusion donor (not recorded which). It is not recorded whose cells these are; they may come from a transplant donor. CDR3s include the opening cysteine and the closing phenylalanine or tryptophan. A D gene is named only where the DNA matches it firmly. Only part of the rows carry a size: once, few, many, or a class if the clone is expanded.

v_call: TRBV7-3; d_call: -; clone_size: -; j_call: TRBJ1-3; cdr3_nt: TGTGCCAGCAGCTTAAACAGTTTACCGGGAAACACCATATATTTT; cdr3_aa: CASSLNSLPGNTIYF
v_call: TRBV15; d_call: TRBD2; clone_size: few; j_call: TRBJ2-3; cdr3_nt: TGTGCCACCAGCAGAACCCTTTATGGGGGAGGGACAGATACGCAGTATTTT; cdr3_aa: CATSRTLYGGGTDTQYF
v_call: TRBV11-2; d_call: -; clone_size: -; j_call: TRBJ2-3; cdr3_nt: TGTGCCAGCAGCTTAGATCGGAGCGGCGCCATTGTGGGTACGCAGTATTTT; cdr3_aa: CASSLDRSGAIVGTQYF
v_call: TRBV3-1; d_call: TRBD2; clone_size: -; j_call: TRBJ2-7; cdr3_nt: TGTGCCAGCAGCCAAGCTATGGGTAGCGGGGGGCTCGAGCAGTACTTC; cdr3_aa: CASSQAMGSGGLEQYF
v_call: TRBV7-2; d_call: -; clone_size: -; j_call: TRBJ2-3; cdr3_nt: TGTGCCAGCAGCTCTCCACCGGGACGCAGCACAGATACGCAGTATTTT; cdr3_aa: CASSSPPGRSTDTQYF
v_call: TRBV11-2; d_call: TRBD2; clone_size: -; j_call: TRBJ2-2; cdr3_nt: TGTGCCAGCAGCCCCTCCCAACTAGCGGGGGGGCCTTTCACCGGGGAGCTGTTTTTT; cdr3_aa: CASSPSQLAGGPFTGELFF
v_call: TRBV12-3/TRBV12-4; d_call: TRBD2; clone_size: -; j_call: TRBJ2-7; cdr3_nt: TGTGCCAGCAGTCCAGGGGCTAGCGGGGCCCCGAAGCAGTACTTC; cdr3_aa: CASSPGASGAPKQYF
v_call: TRBV4-1; d_call: -; clone_size: -; j_call: TRBJ1-5; cdr3_nt: TGCGCCAGCAGCCGGGACCCAATGACAGGACGGGCTTTTAATCAGCCCCAGCATTTT; cdr3_aa: CASSRDPMTGRAFNQPQHF
v_call: TRBV7-9; d_call: TRBD2; clone_size: few; j_call: TRBJ2-7; cdr3_nt: TGTGCCAGCAGCTTTAGTAAGCGGGGGGCCGAGCAGTACTTC; cdr3_aa: CASSFSKRGAEQYF
v_call: TRBV27; d_call: -; clone_size: -; j_call: TRBJ1-1; cdr3_nt: TGTGCCAGCAGTTTTGCAGGGGCGAACACTGAAGCTTTCTTT; cdr3_aa: CASSFAGANTEAFF